The 30 T cell receptor beta chains in this list originate from one sample, sequenced in a study of T-cell reconstitution after alpha-beta-depleted transplantation in children. TCRbeta library construction was performed incorporating unique molecular identifiers. TCRdb recomputed calls from the PCR reads with MiXCR, one row per CDR3 protein. The repertoire has 450,000 to 600,000 distinct CDR3 sequences, around 13% of them found once; the top ten carry about 2%. The source material was PBMCs, mostly from graft donor cells, sampled 360 days after TCRalphabeta/CD19-depleted stem cell transplant. The receptors were sampled from a male patient aged 10-17 years who had a stem cell transplant for acute myeloid leukemia, so the T cells may come from the graft donor.

In its sample, this clonotype was seen many times. One end of the junction fails to match germline, which may point to a read error. The gene calls are TRBV5-1 and TRBJ2-7, with TRBD2 identical over 8 bases. The CDR3 spans 13 residues. In germline, CDR1 is SGHRS, CDR2 YFSETQ. CDR3 sequence reads: CASSAITSGEQHF. The CDR3 DNA reads TGCGCCAGCAGCGCAATCACTAGCGGCGAGCAGCACTTC.

Only a few counts were recorded for this clonotype. The V and J genes are TRBV10-3 and TRBJ1-3; D unresolved. There are 15 residues in the CDR3. Trimming left V 2 bases short and J 2 bases short, with 10 bases between. Germline V gene sequence: CDR1 ENHRY, CDR2 SYGVKD. The CDR3, as DNA: TGTGCCATCAGTGAGAAGGACGGACCTGGAAACACCATATATTTT. It encodes CAISEKDGPGNTIYF.

This chain connects TRBV20-1 to TRBJ2-7; tentative D call: TRBD2 (5 bases). The CDR3 is made up of 17 amino acids. Germline V gene data show CDR1 as DFQATT and CDR2 as SNEGSKA (reference sequence). V was clipped by 3 bases and J by 1 base, with 22 bases between them. CDR3 coding DNA: TGCAGTGCTAGTCGGAAGCTGGAGGCCCTCGGGTCCTACGAGCAGTACTTC. Protein product: CSASRKLEALGSYEQYF.

This clonotype has more than one count but fewer than ten. This chain uses TRBV28 with TRBJ2-1, with 12 bases matching TRBD2. The CDR3 totals 15 residues. Germline V gene sequence: CDR1 MDHEN, CDR2 SYDVKM. V lost 2 bases and J lost 10; bases outside the gene matches: 6. The CDR3 sequence is CASSLASGRAGEQFF. DNA for the CDR3: TGTGCCAGCAGTTTAGCTAGCGGGAGGGCCGGGGAGCAGTTCTTC.

The V gene is TRBV7-2, the J gene TRBJ2-1; perhaps TRBD2 as D (5 bases). V dropped 1 base and J dropped 7 bases, with 11 bases sitting between them. The CDR3 covers 14 residues. Germline V CDR1 and CDR2: SGHTA, FQGNSA. CDR3 in amino acids: CASSLVWEKNEQFF. The CDR3 nucleotides are TGTGCCAGCAGCTTAGTATGGGAGAAGAATGAGCAGTTCTTC.

The chain has TRBV20-1 and TRBJ2-7, with 9 positions matching TRBD2. Trimming took 0 bases from V and 6 from J; bases not matched to a gene: 9. The length of the CDR3 is 15 residues. CDR1 and CDR2 from the germline V gene are DFQATT and SNEGSKA (reference sequence). CDR3 DNA: TGCAGTGCTAGAGAGCCAGCGGGAGGATTGTCCGAGCAGTACTTC. Translating gives CSAREPAGGLSEQYF.

Ten or more counts support this clonotype. This chain uses TRBV28 with TRBJ2-7, with 14 bases fitting TRBD2. The CDR3 contains 17 residues. CDR1 and CDR2 from the germline V gene are MDHEN and SYDVKM. With 0 bases clipped from V and 1 base from J, the junction kept 2 bases outside the gene matches. CDR3 residues: CASSLWGLAGVSYEQYF. CDR3 nucleotide sequence: TGTGCCAGCAGTTTATGGGGACTAGCGGGAGTTTCCTACGAGCAGTACTTC.

The chain uses TRBV20-1 and TRBJ2-7; 9 bases are shared with TRBD1. Germline CDR1 reads DFQATT; CDR2 reads SNEGSKA (reference sequence). The CDR3 covers 14 residues. The V and J ends lost 2 bases and 6 bases, in that order; junction bases with no gene match: 8. The CDR3, as DNA: TGCAGTGCTAGACCCCCCCGGGACAGGGCCGAGCAGTACTTC. Protein sequence: CSARPPRDRAEQYF.

The chain uses TRBV15 and TRBJ2-5; D is possibly TRBD1 or TRBD2 (5 bases each). Germline V gene sequence: CDR1 LNHNV, CDR2 YYDKDF (reference sequence). With 6 bases removed from V and 2 bases from J, the gap between germline ends came to 13 bases. The CDR3 spans 14 residues. The DNA of the CDR3 is TGTGCCACCAGGGGCCGGGACCTACAAGAGACCCAGTACTTC. The encoded protein is CATRGRDLQETQYF.

As regards this clonotype: The junction differs from germline at one of its ends, possibly a read error. V and J are TRBV7-2 and TRBJ2-7, with TRBD1 as a possible D gene (5 bases). The CDR3 totals 13 residues. The V gene's germline CDR1 is SGHTA and CDR2 FQGNSA. The CDR3 region is CASSIAGFGEQYF. The DNA of the CDR3 is TGTGCCAGCAGCATAGCAGGGTTTGGGGAGCAGTACTTC.

As concerns this clonotype: At one end, the junction sequence differs from germline, possibly due to a read error. V usage is TRBV7-8 and J usage is TRBJ2-7; D is perhaps TRBD1 or TRBD2 (5 bases each). The CDR3 is made up of 16 amino acids. Germline V lookup: CDR1 SGHVS, CDR2 FQNEAQ. The CDR3 loop reads CASSLAVGDETYEQYF. CDR3 sequence (DNA): TGTGCCAGCAGCCTAGCTGTGGGGGACGAAACCTACGAGCAGTACTTC.

This clonotype was detected only a few times. The chain links TRBV25-1 to TRBJ1-1, with 7 nucleotides matching TRBD1. The CDR3 is 12 amino acids. The V and J ends lost 7 bases and 6 bases, in that order; junction bases with no gene match: 5. Germline CDR1 reads MGHDK; CDR2 reads SYGVNS. As DNA, the CDR3 is TGTGCCAGCACCAGGGGGGTTTCTGAAGCTTTCTTT. This codes for CASTRGVSEAFF.

Ten or more counts support this clonotype. The V and J genes are TRBV11-2 and TRBJ2-3; D is possibly TRBD1 (5 bases). The CDR3 runs to 14 residues. In germline, CDR1 is SGHAT, CDR2 FQNNGV. V lost 1 base, J lost 3 bases, and 8 bases lay in between. The CDR3 nucleotides are TGTGCCAGCAGCTTAGGGGGCCTGACAGATACGCAGTATTTT. It translates to CASSLGGLTDTQYF.

In this sample, this clonotype turned up a few times. V gene TRBV7-3 combines with J gene TRBJ2-3; no reliable D call. Trimming took 2 bases from V and 7 from J, leaving 10 bases between them. This CDR3 region has 13 residues. The V gene's germline CDR1 is SGHTA and CDR2 FQGTGA. The CDR3: CASSLGKMNTQYF. The CDR3 nucleotides read TGTGCCAGCAGCTTAGGCAAGATGAATACGCAGTATTTT.

This clonotype was counted many times. The chain has TRBV2 and TRBJ2-2; 9 nucleotides align to TRBD2. Germline V gives CDR1 SNHLY, CDR2 FYNNEI. The CDR3 has 14 residues. After removal of 4 bases from V and 6 bases from J, the junction contained 3 bases not matched to a gene. CDR3 protein: CASSGVAGAGELFF. DNA for the CDR3: TGTGCCAGCAGTGGGGTAGCGGGAGCCGGGGAGCTGTTTTTT.

This clonotype was detected a few times. V is TRBV6-2 or TRBV6-3 and J is TRBJ2-3; 8 nucleotides line up with TRBD2. CDR1 is MNHEY, CDR2 SVGEGT, per germline. The trim removed 2 bases at V and 2 bases at J, leaving 6 bases unmatched. The CDR3 is 16 amino acids. The CDR3 DNA reads TGTGCCAGCAGTTACCCTAGCGGGCCCACCACAGATACGCAGTATTTT. Translated, it gives CASSYPSGPTTDTQYF.

This clonotype has a handful of counts. The gene calls are TRBV4-2 and TRBJ2-5, with D possibly being TRBD2 (5 bases). CDR1 and CDR2 (germline): LGHNA, YNFKEQ. V lost 0 bases and J 0 bases, leaving 5 bases between the germline ends. The length of the CDR3 is 14 residues. The CDR3 nucleotides read TGTGCCAGCAGCCAAGAAGCGGACCAAGAGACCCAGTACTTC. Encoded protein: CASSQEADQETQYF.

This clonotype showed up just a few times. The chain carries TRBV7-2 and TRBJ2-7; possible D gene TRBD2, 6 bases. The CDR3 spans 14 residues. V shed 5 bases and J shed 7 bases, with 18 bases lying between them. Per the germline V gene, CDR1 is SGHTA and CDR2 is FQGNSA. DNA for the CDR3: TGTGCCAGCAGCCTAGAGCCCGGCCGGGGGGAGCAGTACTTC. Protein product: CASSLEPGRGEQYF.

This chain links TRBV29-1 with TRBJ2-7; TRBD1 agrees at 9 bases. The V and J ends lost 5 bases and 3 bases, in that order; junction bases with no gene match: 5. CDR3 length: 13 amino acids. Germline lookup yields CDR1 SQVTM and CDR2 ANQGSEA. CDR3 protein: CSVRQGGGYEQYF. The CDR3 region has the DNA TGCAGCGTTAGACAGGGGGGTGGCTACGAGCAGTACTTC.

This clonotype was observed at least ten times. This chain uses TRBV12-3 or TRBV12-4 with TRBJ2-5; D is undetermined. The CDR3 covers 11 residues. The ends were cut back, 6 bases at V and 3 bases at J, with 5 bases in the middle. The CDR3 coding sequence is TGTGCCAGCAGGGATAAAGAGACCCAGTACTTC. Protein: CASRDKETQYF.

V gene TRBV7-2 combines with J gene TRBJ2-5; tentatively, D is TRBD1 (5 bases). The germline V and J ends were trimmed by 2 bases and 4 bases, with 17 bases remaining between them. There are 16 residues in the CDR3. Looked up from germline, CDR1 is SGHTA and CDR2 is FQGNSA. CDR3 DNA: TGTGCCAGCAGCTTAATTGAGACAGCACCAGGAGAGACCCAGTACTTC. Encoded protein: CASSLIETAPGETQYF.

The CDR3 region is CASSLRGWTSGTGYAAYEQYF. CDR3 nucleotides: TGTGCCAGCAGCTTGCGAGGATGGACTAGCGGGACAGGATACGCCGCCTACGAGCAGTACTTC. The genes are TRBV7-2 and TRBJ2-7; TRBD2 agrees at 12 bases. The germline CDR1 and CDR2 sequences are SGHTA and FQGNSA. The ends lost 3 bases at V and 2 bases at J; junction bases unmatched: 20. This CDR3 has 21 residues.

This sequence joins TRBV20-1 and TRBJ2-5; 9 positions match TRBD1. The V gene end was trimmed by 6 bases and the J gene end by 2 bases; junction bases not matched to a gene: 7. Germline V gives CDR1 DFQATT, CDR2 SNEGSKA (reference sequence). The CDR3 covers 14 residues. CDR3 protein: CSANRGLLQETQYF. CDR3 sequence (DNA): TGCAGTGCGAACAGGGGGCTCTTGCAAGAGACCCAGTACTTC.

The CDR3, as DNA: TGTGCCAGCAGCCAAGCTGAGCGCTTCTACAATGAGCAGTTCTTC. Its protein is CASSQAERFYNEQFF. J is TRBJ2-1 and V is TRBV14; D is unclear. The V and J ends lost 1 base and 3 bases respectively, with 10 bases between them. Looked up from germline, CDR1 is SGHDN and CDR2 is FVKESK. The CDR3 is made up of 15 amino acids.

The chain's CDR3 is CASSYSAGGDEQFF. CDR3 DNA: TGTGCCAGCAGTTACTCGGCAGGGGGCGATGAGCAGTTCTTC. This chain links TRBV6-2 or TRBV6-3 with TRBJ2-1, with 8 bases aligning to TRBD1. In germline, CDR1 is MNHEY, CDR2 SVGEGT. Trimming at V came to 0 bases and at J to 8 bases, leaving 3 bases not matched to a gene. This CDR3 is 14 amino acids long.

J is TRBJ2-5 and V is TRBV7-2; D possibly corresponds to TRBD1 (6 bases). V was pared by 2 bases and J by 2 bases, with 12 bases between. Germline assignment: CDR1 SGHTA and CDR2 FQGNSA. There are 15 residues in the CDR3. This CDR3 reads CASSLLGGRQETQYF. In DNA form, the CDR3 reads TGTGCCAGCAGCTTATTAGGGGGACGGCAAGAGACCCAGTACTTC. Full variable domain (outside the CDR3, taken from reference TRBV7-2 and TRBJ2-5): GAGVSQSPSNKVTEKGKDVELRCDPISGHTALYWYRQSLGQGLEFLIYFQGNSAPDKSGLPSDRFSAERTGGSVSTLTIQRTQQEDSAVYLCASSLLGGRQETQYFGPGTRLLVL.

This clonotype was recorded a few times. One end of the junction is discordant with germline, which a read error may explain. The V call is TRBV2, the J call TRBJ1-1; D not resolved. Per the germline V gene, CDR1 is SNHLY and CDR2 is FYNNEI. The CDR3 runs 13 residues. CDR3 bases: TGTGCCAGCAGTGAAGAGAGTTTTGAAGCCCAGGTCTTT. Amino acids: CASSEESFEAQVF.

This clonotype was recorded a few times. The CDR3: CSVADRGRSYEQYF. CDR3 in DNA: TGCAGCGTTGCTGACAGGGGTAGGTCCTACGAGCAGTACTTC. The V and J genes are TRBV29-1 and TRBJ2-7, with 8 positions matching TRBD1. Germline V gene sequence: CDR1 SQVTM, CDR2 ANQGSEA. This CDR3 spans 14 amino acids. Trimming cost V 4 bases and J 1 base; bases outside gene matches: 6.

This rearrangement joins TRBV7-3 to TRBJ2-7; D ambiguous. Trimming took 2 bases from V and 0 from J, leaving 11 bases between them. CDR3 length: 15 amino acids. Germline lookup yields CDR1 SGHTA and CDR2 FQGTGA. This CDR3 reads CASSLSSDPSYEQYF. CDR3 nucleotides: TGTGCCAGCAGCTTATCGTCGGACCCCTCCTACGAGCAGTACTTC.

This clonotype was seen a handful of times. V gene TRBV11-2 combines with J gene TRBJ2-2; D gene uncertain. The CDR3 runs 14 residues. Per germline, CDR1 SGHAT and CDR2 FQNNGV. The V end lost 4 bases, the J end lost 5 bases, and 11 bases lay between the germline ends. This CDR3 reads CASSSRYRTGELFF. Written as DNA, the CDR3 is TGTGCCAGCAGCTCTCGATACCGGACCGGGGAGCTGTTTTTT.